The 3 T cell receptor beta chains in this list originate from one sample, sequenced in a study of T cells after posttransplantation cyclophosphamide. Busulfan-fludarabine conditioning, marrow transplant, and cyclophosphamide on days +3 and +4 were administered. The data were produced by immunoSEQ multiplex PCR, yet TCRdb's version contains in-frame clones alone and is incomplete. Altogether some 4,200 clones are present, about 81% being singletons, with the ten largest covering 18%. Sample: PBMCs, taken after an allogeneic stem cell transplant with post-transplant cyclophosphamide. These receptor sequences come from a female patient aged 45-60 years who received an allogeneic stem cell transplant from a related donor, was CMV-positive, and had no GVHD. Some of the T cells may derive from the graft donor.

The J gene is TRBJ1-6, the V gene TRBV5-1; 9 bases map to TRBD1. With 5 bases clipped from V and 8 bases from J, the junction kept 5 bases outside the gene matches. Germline V gives CDR1 SGHRS, CDR2 YFSETQ. The CDR3 runs to 14 residues. This CDR3 is CASRTGGLDSPLHF. In nucleotides, the CDR3 is TGCGCCAGCAGGACAGGGGGGTTGGATTCACCCCTCCACTTT.

A single count supports this clone. The chain uses TRBV5-4 and TRBJ1-6, with D possibly being TRBD1 (6 bases). V was pared by 4 bases and J by 7 bases, with 15 bases between. Germline V gene data show CDR1 as SGHNT and CDR2 as YYREEE (reference sequence). The CDR3 totals 15 residues. In nucleotides, the CDR3 is TGTGCCAGCAGCCGAGGGACAAGCCTAAATTCACCCCTCCACTTT. The encoded protein is CASSRGTSLNSPLHF.

The chain employs TRBV7-9 and TRBJ2-7, with 7 bases that match TRBD1. The J segment lost 4 bases and the V segment lost 0 bases, leaving 15 bases of the junction unmatched. CDR3 length: 18 amino acids. Germline CDR1 SEHNR, CDR2 FQNEAQ (reference sequence). CDR3 sequence: CASSLASGRQGRSYEQYF. CDR3 coding DNA: TGTGCCAGCAGCTTAGCGTCGGGTCGACAGGGTCGGTCTTACGAGCAGTACTTC.